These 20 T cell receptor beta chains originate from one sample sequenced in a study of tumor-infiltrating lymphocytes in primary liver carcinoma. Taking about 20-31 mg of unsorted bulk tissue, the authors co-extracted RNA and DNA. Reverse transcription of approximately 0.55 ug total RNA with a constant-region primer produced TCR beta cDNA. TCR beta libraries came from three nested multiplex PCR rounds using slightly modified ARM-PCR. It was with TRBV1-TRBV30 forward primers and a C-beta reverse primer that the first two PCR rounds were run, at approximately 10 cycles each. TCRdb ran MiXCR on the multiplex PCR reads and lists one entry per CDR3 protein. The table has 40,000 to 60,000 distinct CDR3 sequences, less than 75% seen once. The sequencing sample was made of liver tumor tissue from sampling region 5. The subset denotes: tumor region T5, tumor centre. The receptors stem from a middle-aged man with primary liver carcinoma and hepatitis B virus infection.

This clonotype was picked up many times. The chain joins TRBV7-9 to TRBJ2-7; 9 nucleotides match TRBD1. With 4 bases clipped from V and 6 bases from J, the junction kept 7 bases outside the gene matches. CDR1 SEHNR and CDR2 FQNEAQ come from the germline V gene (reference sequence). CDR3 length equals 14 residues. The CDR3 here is CASSSPGTGFEQYF. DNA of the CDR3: TGTGCCAGCAGCTCACCCGGGACAGGGTTCGAGCAGTACTTC.

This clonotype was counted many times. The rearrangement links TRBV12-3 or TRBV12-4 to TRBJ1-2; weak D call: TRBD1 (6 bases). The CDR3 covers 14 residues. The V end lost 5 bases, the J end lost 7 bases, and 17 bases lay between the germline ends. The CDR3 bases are TGTGCCAGCAGTACCACAAGGGGGGCGCTTGGCTACACCTTC. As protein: CASSTTRGALGYTF.

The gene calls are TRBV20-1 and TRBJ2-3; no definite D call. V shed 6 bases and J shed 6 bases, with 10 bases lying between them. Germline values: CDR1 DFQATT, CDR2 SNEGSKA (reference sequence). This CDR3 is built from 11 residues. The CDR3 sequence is CSAPLGDTQYF. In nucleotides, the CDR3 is TGCAGTGCGCCACTCGGGGATACGCAGTATTTT.

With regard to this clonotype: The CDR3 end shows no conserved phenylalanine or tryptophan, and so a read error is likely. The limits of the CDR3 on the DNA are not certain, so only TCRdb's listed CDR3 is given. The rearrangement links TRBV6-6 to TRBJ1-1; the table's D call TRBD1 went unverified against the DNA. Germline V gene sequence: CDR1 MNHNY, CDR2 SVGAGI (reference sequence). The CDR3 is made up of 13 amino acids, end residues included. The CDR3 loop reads CASRRRENTETFS.

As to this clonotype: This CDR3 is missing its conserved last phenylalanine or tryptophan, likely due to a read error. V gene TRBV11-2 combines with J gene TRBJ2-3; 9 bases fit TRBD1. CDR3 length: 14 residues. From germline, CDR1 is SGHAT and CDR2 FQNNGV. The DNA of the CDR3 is TGTGTCAGCAGCTTCGACAGGGGGACCGATACGCAGTATCTT. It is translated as CVSSFDRGTDTQYL.

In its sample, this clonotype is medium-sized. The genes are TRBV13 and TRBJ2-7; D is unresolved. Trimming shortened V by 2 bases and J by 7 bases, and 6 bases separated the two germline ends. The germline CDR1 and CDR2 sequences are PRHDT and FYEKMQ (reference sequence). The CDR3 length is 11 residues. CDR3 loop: CASSLRGEQYF. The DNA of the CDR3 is TGTGCCAGCAGCTTACGCGGTGAGCAGTACTTC.

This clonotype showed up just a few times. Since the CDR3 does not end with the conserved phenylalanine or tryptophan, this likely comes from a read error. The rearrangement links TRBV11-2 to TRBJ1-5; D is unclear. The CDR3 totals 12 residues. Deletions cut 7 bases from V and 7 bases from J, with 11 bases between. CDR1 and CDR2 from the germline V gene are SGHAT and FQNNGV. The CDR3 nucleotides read TGTGCCAGCATCTCGCCGCGGCAGCCCCAGCATTCT. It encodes CASISPRQPQHS.

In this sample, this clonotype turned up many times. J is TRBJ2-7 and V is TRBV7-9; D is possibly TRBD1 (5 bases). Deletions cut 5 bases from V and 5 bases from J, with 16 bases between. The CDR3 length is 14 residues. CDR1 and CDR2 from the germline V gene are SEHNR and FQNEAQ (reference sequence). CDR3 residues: CASSPQVGVDEQYF. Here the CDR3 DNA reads TGTGCCAGCAGCCCGCAGGTAGGGGTCGACGAGCAGTACTTC.

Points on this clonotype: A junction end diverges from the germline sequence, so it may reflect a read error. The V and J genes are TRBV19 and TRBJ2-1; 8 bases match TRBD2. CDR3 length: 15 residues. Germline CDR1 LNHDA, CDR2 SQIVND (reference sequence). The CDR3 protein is CASSIVTSVYIEQFF. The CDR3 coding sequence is TGTGCCAGTAGTATAGTGACTAGCGTGTACATTGAGCAGTTCTTC.

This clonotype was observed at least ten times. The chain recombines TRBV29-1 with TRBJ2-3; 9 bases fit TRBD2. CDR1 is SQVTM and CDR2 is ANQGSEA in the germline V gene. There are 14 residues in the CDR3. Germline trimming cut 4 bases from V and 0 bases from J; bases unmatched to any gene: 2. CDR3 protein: CSVGLAESTDTQYF. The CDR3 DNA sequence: TGCAGCGTTGGACTAGCGGAGAGCACAGATACGCAGTATTTT.

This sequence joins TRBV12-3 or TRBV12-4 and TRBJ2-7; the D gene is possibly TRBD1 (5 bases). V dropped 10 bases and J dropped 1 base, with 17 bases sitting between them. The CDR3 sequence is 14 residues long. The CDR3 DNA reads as TGTGCCATGAGTCCTCACAGGTTATCCTACGAGCAGTACTTC. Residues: CAMSPHRLSYEQYF.

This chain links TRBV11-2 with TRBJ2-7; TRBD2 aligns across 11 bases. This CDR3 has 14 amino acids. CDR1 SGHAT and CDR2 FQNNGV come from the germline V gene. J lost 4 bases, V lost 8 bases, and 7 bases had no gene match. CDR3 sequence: CASGSSGGWYEQYF. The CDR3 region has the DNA TGTGCCAGCGGCTCTAGCGGGGGGTGGTACGAGCAGTACTTC. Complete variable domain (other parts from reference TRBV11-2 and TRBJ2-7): EAGVAQSPRYKIIEKRQSVAFWCNPISGHATLYWYQQILGQGPKLLIQFQNNGVVDDSQLPKDRFSAERLKGVDSTLKIQPAKLEDSAVYLCASGSSGGWYEQYFGPGTRLTVT.

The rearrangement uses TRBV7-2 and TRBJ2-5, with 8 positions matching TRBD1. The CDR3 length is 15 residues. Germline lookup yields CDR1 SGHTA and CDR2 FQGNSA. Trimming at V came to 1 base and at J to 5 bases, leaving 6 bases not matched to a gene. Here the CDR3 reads CASSLVRTGMETQYF. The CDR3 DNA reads TGTGCCAGCAGCTTAGTGAGGACAGGGATGGAGACCCAGTACTTC.

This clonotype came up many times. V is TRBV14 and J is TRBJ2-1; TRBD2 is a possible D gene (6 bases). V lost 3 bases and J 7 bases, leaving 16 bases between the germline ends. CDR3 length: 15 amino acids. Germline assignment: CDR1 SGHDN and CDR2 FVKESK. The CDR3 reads CASSQLGSSGNEQFF. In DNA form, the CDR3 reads TGTGCCAGCAGCCAGCTCGGGAGTAGCGGAAATGAGCAGTTCTTC.

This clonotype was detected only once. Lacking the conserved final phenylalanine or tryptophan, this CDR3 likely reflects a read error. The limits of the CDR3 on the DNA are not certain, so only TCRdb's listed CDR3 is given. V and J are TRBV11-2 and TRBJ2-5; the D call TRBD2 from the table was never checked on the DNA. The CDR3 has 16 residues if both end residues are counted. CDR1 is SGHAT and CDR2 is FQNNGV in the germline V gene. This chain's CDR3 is CASISRDSAHQETHYS.

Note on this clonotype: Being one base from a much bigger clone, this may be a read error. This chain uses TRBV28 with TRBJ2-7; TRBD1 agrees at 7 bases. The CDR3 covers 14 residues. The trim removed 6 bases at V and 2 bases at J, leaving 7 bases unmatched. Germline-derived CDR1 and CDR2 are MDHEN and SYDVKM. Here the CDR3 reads CASRPDRVTYEQYF. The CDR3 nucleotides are TGTGCCAGCAGACCCGACAGGGTCACCTACGAGCAGTACTTC.

The chain's CDR3 is CASIRDGGSDEQFF. CDR3 nucleotide sequence: TGTGCCAGCATCAGGGACGGGGGTAGCGATGAGCAGTTCTTC. The chain employs TRBV2 and TRBJ2-1; D is perhaps TRBD2 (6 bases). Germline V lookup: CDR1 SNHLY, CDR2 FYNNEI. The CDR3 sequence is 14 residues long. V lost 7 bases, J lost 8 bases, and 18 bases lay in between. The full variable domain, its missing parts supplied by reference TRBV2 and TRBJ2-1, is EPEVTQTPSHQVTQMGQEVILRCVPISNHLYFYWYRQILGQKVEFLVSFYNNEISEKSEIFDDQFSVERPDGSNFTLKIRSTKLEDSAMYFCASIRDGGSDEQFFGPGTRLTVL.

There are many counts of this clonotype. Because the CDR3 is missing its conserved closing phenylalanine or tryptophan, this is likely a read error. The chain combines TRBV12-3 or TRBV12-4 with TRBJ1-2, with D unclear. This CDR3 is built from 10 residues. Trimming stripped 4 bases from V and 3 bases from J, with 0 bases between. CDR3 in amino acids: CASSYYGYTS. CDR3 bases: TGTGCCAGCAGTTACTATGGCTACACCTCC.

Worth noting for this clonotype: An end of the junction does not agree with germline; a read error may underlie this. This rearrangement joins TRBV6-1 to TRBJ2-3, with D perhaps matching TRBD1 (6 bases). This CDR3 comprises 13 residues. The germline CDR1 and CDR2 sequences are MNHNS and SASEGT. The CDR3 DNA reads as TGTGCCAGCAGTCAGGACAGCACAGACACGCAGTATTTT. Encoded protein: CASSQDSTDTQYF.

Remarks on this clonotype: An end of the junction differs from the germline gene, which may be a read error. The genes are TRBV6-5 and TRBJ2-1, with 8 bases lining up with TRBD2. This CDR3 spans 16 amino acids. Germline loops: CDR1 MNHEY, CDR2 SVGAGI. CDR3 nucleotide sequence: TGTACCAGCAGTTACTCGACGGGAGGGCAGGGAAATGAGCGGTTCTTC. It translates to CTSSYSTGGQGNERFF.